Shown below are 13 T cell receptor beta chains from a single sample sequenced in a study of shared clonotypes between healthy human individuals (dated by TCRdb to 2018 to 2020). CD8 naive samples were obtained by positive selection for CCR7 among CD45RO-negative cells, yielding a CD45RA+CCR7+ population from which TemRA cells were excluded. Libraries were made using the immunoSEQ multiplex PCR assay. TCRdb obtained this table from immuneACCESS and retained in-frame rearrangements with V and J assigned. These tables miss some clones; where compared with another copy, unresolved V genes account for less than half of the shortfall, and the remainder is unexplained. This sample is represented by about 2.1 million clones; 90% to 95% of them were singletons. The ten largest make up about 1.6% of the sample. Sequencing was done on a sample of naive CD8+ T cells from PBMCs. The meaning of the sample's cell subset or site label: CD45RA+CCR7+. Source of these receptors: a man younger than 35 in good health. Some clones in this sample may be carry-over from other donors' samples.

As for this clone: The same CDR3 can be traced to other DNA sequences in this sample. The CDR3: CASSLNADTQYF. The CDR3 DNA sequence: TGTGCCAGCAGTTTAAATGCGGATACGCAGTATTTT. The chain uses TRBV27 and TRBJ2-3; the D is unclear. The CDR3 loop spans 12 amino acids. V shed 2 bases and J shed 6 bases, with 6 bases lying between them. Germline CDR1 reads MNHEY; CDR2 reads SMNVEV (reference sequence).

Turning to this clone: Other nucleotide sequences from this sample produce the same CDR3. The rearrangement uses TRBV6-1 and TRBJ2-7, with D possibly being TRBD2 (5 bases). The germline V and J ends were trimmed by 3 bases and 0 bases, with 9 bases remaining between them. CDR1 is MNHNS, CDR2 SASEGT, per germline. There are 14 residues in the CDR3. The CDR3 region has the DNA TGTGCCAGCAGTGAGGGCGGAGGCTCCTACGAGCAGTACTTC. This translates into CASSEGGGSYEQYF.

Concerning this clone: Additional DNA sequences in this sample encode the identical CDR3. V gene TRBV6-5 combines with J gene TRBJ2-3; 10 bases map to TRBD2. Germline CDR1 and CDR2: MNHEY and SVGAGI. Germline trimming cut 5 bases from V and 0 bases from J; bases unmatched to any gene: 2. The CDR3 runs 15 residues. CDR3 protein: CASSPLAGSTDTQYF. CDR3 nucleotides: TGTGCCAGCAGTCCACTAGCGGGGAGCACAGATACGCAGTATTTT.

The chain employs TRBV10-2 and TRBJ1-3, with a weak D call TRBD1 (5 bases). The CDR3 is made up of 16 amino acids. V gave up 0 bases and J gave up 2 bases, with 11 bases separating them. Germline CDR1 is WSHSY and CDR2 is SAAADI. This CDR3 is CASSESRTLPGNTIYF. The CDR3 DNA reads TGCGCCAGCAGTGAGTCCCGGACACTACCTGGAAACACCATATATTTT.

This clone was detected only once. The chain links TRBV9 to TRBJ2-1, with 9 bases aligning to TRBD1. Per the germline V gene, CDR1 is SGDLS and CDR2 is YYNGEE. V trimming: 3 bases; J trimming: 7 bases; junction bases outside the gene matches: 8. CDR3 length equals 15 residues. The CDR3 coding sequence is TGTGCCAGCAGCGCCGGGACAGGGTCTAAAAATGAGCAGTTCTTC. Translated, it gives CASSAGTGSKNEQFF. The full variable domain, its missing parts supplied by reference TRBV9 and TRBJ2-1, is DSGVTQTPKHLITATGQRVTLRCSPRSGDLSVYWYQQSLDQGLQFLIQYYNGEERAKGNILERFSAQQFPDLHSELNLSSLELGDSALYFCASSAGTGSKNEQFFGPGTRLTVL.

V gene TRBV5-5 combines with J gene TRBJ2-6, with D possibly TRBD1 on 6 matching bases. The CDR3 extends over 18 amino acids. CDR1 SGHKS and CDR2 YYEKEE come from the germline V gene (reference sequence). Trimming shortened V by 1 base and J by 0 bases, and 14 bases separated the two germline ends. In DNA form, the CDR3 reads TGTGCCAGCAGCTTGCTCTTAGGGACAAGCTCTGGGGCCAACGTCCTGACTTTC. Protein: CASSLLLGTSSGANVLTF. Based on the CDR3 plus reference TRBV5-5 and TRBJ2-6, the full variable domain is DAGVTQSPTHLIKTRGQQVTLRCSPISGHKSVSWYQQVLGQGPQFIFQYYEKEERGRGNFPDRFSARQFPNYSSELNVNALLLGDSALYLCASSLLLGTSSGANVLTFGAGSRLTVL.

The genes are TRBV9 and TRBJ2-7; no clear D gene. CDR1 and CDR2 (germline): SGDLS, YYNGEE. The CDR3 sequence is 13 residues long. V lost 4 bases and J lost 4, with 12 bases in between. The CDR3 loop is CASSPSPYYEQYF. In nucleotides, the CDR3 is TGTGCCAGCAGCCCCAGTCCATATTACGAGCAGTACTTC.

The chain joins TRBV7-9 to TRBJ2-7; D is ambiguous. The CDR3 sequence is 15 residues long. Germline CDR1 and CDR2: SEHNR and FQNEAQ (reference sequence). Between the trimmed V and J ends, which lost 0 bases and 2 bases, there was a span of 11 bases. The CDR3 DNA sequence: TGTGCCAGCAGCTTAGCCCAGGACCCTGCCTACGAGCAGTACTTC. Translated, it gives CASSLAQDPAYEQYF.

The V call is TRBV4-3, the J call TRBJ2-1; the D gene is possibly TRBD2 (6 bases). From germline, CDR1 is LGHNA and CDR2 YSLEER. V was trimmed by 1 base and J by 7 bases, leaving 11 bases between them. The CDR3 runs 14 residues. In DNA form, the CDR3 reads TGCGCCAGCAGCCAAGTTTACGCGGGGAATGAGCAGTTCTTC. Protein: CASSQVYAGNEQFF.

The V gene is TRBV29-1, the J gene TRBJ1-2, with 7 bases fitting TRBD1. This CDR3 contains 14 residues. V gave up 7 bases and J gave up 4 bases; unmatched junction bases: 12. Germline V gene data show CDR1 as SQVTM and CDR2 as ANQGSEA. In DNA, the CDR3 is TGCAGCGCCGGGACCGGGACAGCCATCTATGGCTACACCTTC. Residues: CSAGTGTAIYGYTF.

The J gene is TRBJ2-7, the V gene TRBV7-9, with D unresolved. Germline V lookup: CDR1 SEHNR, CDR2 FQNEAQ (reference sequence). This CDR3 has 16 amino acids. Trimming took 2 bases from V and 0 from J, leaving 14 bases between them. CDR3 sequence: CASSLIGDGRSYEQYF. The CDR3 bases are TGTGCCAGCAGCTTAATCGGAGACGGACGCTCCTACGAGCAGTACTTC. The complete variable domain, with remaining parts taken from reference TRBV7-9 and TRBJ2-7, reads DTGVSQNPRHKITKRGQNVTFRCDPISEHNRLYWYRQTLGQGPEFLTYFQNEAQLEKSRLLSDRFSAERPKGSFSTLEIQRTEQGDSAMYLCASSLIGDGRSYEQYFGPGTRLTVT.

J is TRBJ2-7 and V is TRBV5-1; TRBD2 matches 7 bases. The CDR3 spans 14 residues. V was pared by 6 bases and J by 1 base, with 7 bases of the junction left unmatched. The V gene's germline CDR1 is SGHRS and CDR2 YFSETQ. The CDR3 DNA reads TGCGCCAGCACGAAGACTAGCAGATCCTACGAGCAGTACTTC. As protein: CASTKTSRSYEQYF.

For this clone: The identical CDR3 is also encoded by other nucleotide sequences in the sample. The chain has TRBV27 and TRBJ2-7; maybe TRBD1 (5 bases). The germline gives CDR1 MNHEY, CDR2 SMNVEV (reference sequence). The V and J ends lost 2 bases and 5 bases respectively, with 16 bases between them. The CDR3 is 15 residues long. DNA of the CDR3: TGTGCCAGCAGTTTAGTGGGGCTCCAGGCCCACGAGCAGTACTTC. Translated: CASSLVGLQAHEQYF.